The sequence of this TCR beta chain was determined in a study of lymphopenia after photon versus proton radiotherapy. Germline values: CDR1 LNHDA, CDR2 SQIVND (reference sequence). V shed 3 bases, J shed 8 bases, and the junction held 4 bases outside the gene matches. The CDR3 runs to 13 residues. Clones were read by immunoSEQ multiplex PCR, and TCRdb kept only the in-frame ones, dropping some. The data show about 30,000 clones, approximately 92% seen once. The sequences come from peripheral blood, collected from a patient treated with proton-based radiotherapy. The TCR originated in a woman between 65 and 79 years old with pancreatic cancer. Some clones in this sample may be carry-over from other donors' samples. The chain couples TRBV19 to TRBJ1-1; 9 bases map to TRBD1. CDR3: CASSIQQGAEAFF. In nucleotides, the CDR3 is TGTGCCAGTAGTATCCAACAGGGGGCGGAAGCTTTCTTT.